Listed below are T cell receptor beta chains from one sample, sequenced in a study of cytomegalovirus exposure and HLA in healthy donors. TCRdb's table, derived via immunoSEQ multiplex PCR, lists solely in-frame clones and lacks some. This table has 85,000 to 90,000 clones, approximately 70% appearing once. Sequenced input: PBMCs. These receptors were taken from a man in his thirties or forties in good health and CMV-seronegative. Each CDR3 is given with its conserved first and last residue. The D gene is left open where the match is weak. Rows give clone size only sometimes, using once, few, many, or a class for an expanded clone.

CASSQGHPYEQYF,TGCGCCAGCAGCCAGGGACACCCCTACGAGCAGTACTTC,TRBV4-1,NA,TRBJ2-7,NA
CASSEQPRATQYF,TGCGCCAGCAGCGAACAACCGAGGGCGACCCAGTACTTC,TRBV10-1,NA,TRBJ2-5,NA
CASRPQGAITYEQYF,TGTGCCAGCAGACCACAGGGGGCGATCACCTACGAGCAGTACTTC,TRBV27,TRBD1,TRBJ2-7,NA
CASSSTGSFVHEQYF,TGTGCCAGCAGTTCAACCGGGAGTTTCGTCCACGAGCAGTACTTC,TRBV28,NA,TRBJ2-7,once
CASSLAGASGRTDTQYF,TGTGCCAGCAGCTTAGCAGGGGCTAGCGGACGCACAGATACGCAGTATTTT,TRBV11-3,NA,TRBJ2-3,NA
CASSLGRGQNEQFF,TGTGCCAGCAGTTTGGGGCGGGGACAGAATGAGCAGTTCTTC,TRBV27,NA,TRBJ2-1,few
CASSQDSRQGAGGELFF,TGCGCCAGCAGCCAAGATAGCCGTCAGGGGGCAGGCGGGGAGCTGTTTTTT,TRBV4-3,TRBD1,TRBJ2-2,NA
CASSITGTGANVLTF,TGCGCCAGCAGTATCACAGGGACCGGGGCCAACGTCCTGACTTTC,TRBV10-1,NA,TRBJ2-6,NA
CASTIQGLRSGANVLTF,TGTGCCAGTACCATCCAGGGTTTGCGCTCTGGGGCCAACGTCCTGACTTTC,TRBV19,NA,TRBJ2-6,NA
CATEESGEPQETQYF,TGTGCCACTGAAGAGAGCGGGGAGCCCCAGGAGACCCAGTACTTC,TRBV7-2,TRBD2,TRBJ2-5,few
CAWTQGASEKLFF,TGTGCCTGGACTCAGGGGGCGAGTGAAAAACTGTTTTTT,TRBV30,TRBD1,TRBJ1-4,NA
CASSYEARSTDTQYF,TGTGCCAGCAGTTACGAGGCTAGATCGACAGATACGCAGTATTTT,TRBV6-5,NA,TRBJ2-3,NA
CASSLRENGELFF,TGTGCCAGCAGTTTGCGGGAGAACGGGGAGCTGTTTTTT,TRBV6-1,TRBD2,TRBJ2-2,NA
CASSPTSGEETQYF,TGTGCCAGCAGCCCCACTAGCGGGGAAGAGACCCAGTACTTC,TRBV5-4,TRBD2,TRBJ2-5,NA
CASSSETGVNQPQHF,TGTGCCAGCAGCAGCGAAACAGGGGTCAATCAGCCCCAGCATTTT,TRBV9,TRBD1,TRBJ1-5,NA
CASSQEQGRRYEQYF,TGTGCCAGCAGCCAAGAACAGGGGAGGAGGTACGAGCAGTACTTC,TRBV4-2,NA,TRBJ2-7,few
CAINSDRLYGYTF,TGTGCCATCAATTCAGACAGACTCTATGGCTACACCTTC,TRBV10-3,NA,TRBJ1-2,few
CASANGAGAGEETQYF,TGTGCCAGCGCCAATGGGGCGGGGGCTGGCGAAGAGACCCAGTACTTC,TRBV7-8,NA,TRBJ2-5,NA
CASSSQPPGGAGNTIYF,TGTGCCAGCAGCTCCCAGCCCCCGGGGGGAGCTGGAAACACCATATATTTT,TRBV7-2,NA,TRBJ1-3,NA
CASNYGNEQFF,TGTGCCAGCAATTACGGGAATGAGCAGTTCTTC,TRBV25-1,NA,TRBJ2-1,NA
CSVRESNEKLFF,TGCAGCGTACGCGAATCGAATGAAAAACTGTTTTTT,TRBV29-1,NA,TRBJ1-4,NA
CASSLEPRTSTDTQYF,TGTGCCAGCAGCTTAGAGCCTAGGACTAGCACAGATACGCAGTATTTT,TRBV7-9,NA,TRBJ2-3,NA
CAWSVGLFSNQPQHF,TGTGCCTGGAGTGTGGGACTGTTTAGCAATCAGCCCCAGCATTTT,TRBV30,NA,TRBJ1-5,NA
CASSQGGSRGYEQYF,TGTGCCAGCAGCCAAGGCGGGTCCAGGGGCTACGAGCAGTACTTC,TRBV14,NA,TRBJ2-7,NA
CASSLSGDGSYEQYF,TGTGCCAGCAGTTTATCGGGAGACGGCTCCTACGAGCAGTACTTC,TRBV27,NA,TRBJ2-7,few
CASSEQRGNTIYF,TGCGCCAGCAGCGAACAGAGAGGAAACACCATATATTTT,TRBV4-3,NA,TRBJ1-3,NA
CASSSLTPGNSYEQYF,TGTGCCAGCAGTTCCTTAACCCCCGGGAACTCCTACGAGCAGTACTTC,TRBV6-6,NA,TRBJ2-7,NA
CASRGTGRTEAFF,TGTGCCAGCAGAGGTACAGGGCGAACTGAAGCTTTCTTT,TRBV6-5,NA,TRBJ1-1,NA
CASSLGTGVYEQYF,TGCGCCAGCAGCCTTGGGACAGGGGTCTACGAGCAGTACTTC,TRBV4-1,TRBD1,TRBJ2-7,NA
CASSPRPSGELFF,TGTGCCAGTAGTCCGCGGCCTAGCGGGGAGCTGTTTTTT,TRBV19,NA,TRBJ2-2,NA
CASSLRQGKQFF,TGTGCCAGCAGTTTACGGCAGGGGAAGCAGTTCTTC,TRBV27,NA,TRBJ2-1,NA
CASSFSYGYTF,TGTGCCAGCAGCTTTAGCTATGGCTACACCTTC,TRBV7-9,NA,TRBJ1-2,NA
CASSQDKTLLVSYEQYF,TGCGCCAGCAGCCAAGATAAAACTCTTCTAGTCTCCTACGAGCAGTACTTC,TRBV4-1,NA,TRBJ2-7,NA
CASSPYSSGANVLTF,TGTGCCAGCAGTCCCTATAGTTCTGGGGCCAACGTCCTGACTTTC,TRBV27,NA,TRBJ2-6,NA
CASSFWPSGGNQPQHF,TGTGCCAGCAGTTTCTGGCCCTCGGGGGGAAATCAGCCCCAGCATTTT,TRBV27,NA,TRBJ1-5,few
CASSQEGPNEKLFF,TGCGCCAGCAGCCAAGAGGGGCCTAATGAAAAACTGTTTTTT,TRBV4-3,NA,TRBJ1-4,NA
CASSELAGAVYGYTF,TGTGCCAGCAGTGAATTAGCTGGAGCTGTCTATGGCTACACCTTC,TRBV6-1,NA,TRBJ1-2,NA
CASRSTGGAWTEAFF,TGTGCCAGCAGATCCACAGGGGGCGCGTGGACTGAAGCTTTCTTT,TRBV6-5,TRBD1,TRBJ1-1,NA
CASSEEGVYGNTIYF,TGTGCCAGCAGTGAGGAGGGAGTATACGGAAACACCATATATTTT,TRBV2,NA,TRBJ1-3,NA
CASSSNGEGAYEQYF,TGTGCCAGCAGTTCCAATGGGGAAGGGGCCTACGAGCAGTACTTC,TRBV27,NA,TRBJ2-7,once
CASSKLSAGGNQPQHF,TGTGCCAGTAGTAAGCTTTCGGCAGGGGGCAATCAGCCCCAGCATTTT,TRBV19,NA,TRBJ1-5,NA
CASSAGGDPPQHF,TGTGCCAGCAGCGCGGGGGGGGATCCGCCCCAGCATTTT,TRBV9,NA,TRBJ1-5,few
CASSLSYSPTEAFF,TGTGCCAGCAGTTTATCGTACTCCCCCACTGAAGCTTTCTTT,TRBV27,NA,TRBJ1-1,NA
CASTPIGGTGVQPQHF,TGTGCCAGCACCCCGATTGGCGGGACAGGGGTACAGCCCCAGCATTTT,TRBV27,TRBD1,TRBJ1-5,NA
CASSESTGYSSYEQYF,TGTGCCAGCAGTGAATCGACAGGTTATAGCTCCTACGAGCAGTACTTC,TRBV6-1,NA,TRBJ2-7,few
CASSTQGARGEQYF,TGTGCCAGCAGCACTCAGGGGGCACGGGGCGAGCAGTACTTC,TRBV28,TRBD1,TRBJ2-7,NA
CASLDRGVPNEQFF,TGTGCCAGTTTAGACAGGGGCGTCCCCAACGAGCAGTTCTTC,TRBV19,TRBD1,TRBJ2-1,NA
CASSTQGLGTDTQYF,TGCGCCAGCAGCACGCAGGGGTTAGGCACAGATACGCAGTATTTT,TRBV5-1,NA,TRBJ2-3,NA
CSVHRGLGETQYF,TGCAGCGTCCACAGGGGGCTGGGAGAGACCCAGTACTTC,TRBV29-1,TRBD1,TRBJ2-5,NA
CASRSQAGDGYTF,TGTGCCAGCAGGTCCCAGGCAGGGGATGGCTACACCTTC,TRBV7-2,NA,TRBJ1-2,NA
CASRSPRGLNTEAFF,TGTGCCAGCCGCTCCCCACGGGGTTTGAACACTGAAGCTTTCTTT,TRBV7-9,NA,TRBJ1-1,NA
CASSAKREQPQHF,TGTGCCAGCAGCGCCAAACGAGAACAGCCCCAGCATTTT,TRBV2,NA,TRBJ1-5,NA
CASSLQGAGETQYF,TGTGCCAGCAGTCTACAGGGGGCAGGGGAGACCCAGTACTTC,TRBV28,TRBD1,TRBJ2-5,NA